This record concerns one T cell receptor beta chain sequence. This record comes from a study of preoperative IRX-2 immunotherapy in early breast cancer. The treatment denotes: preoperative locoregional IRX-2 cytokine immunotherapy. Samples came from a phase Ib trial of preoperative locoregional IRX-2 cytokine immunotherapy. This CDR3 region has 17 residues. The V end was cut by 0 bases, the J end by 6 bases, with 21 bases between. Germline CDR1 is SGHRS and CDR2 is YFSETQ. Profiling relied on immunoSEQ multiplex PCR, and the TCRdb table lists in-frame clones only, not all of them. The sample includes thousands of clones, 70% to 75% of them seen just once.

The receptor comes from a human donor with breast cancer. The gene calls are TRBV5-1 and TRBJ1-2, with no clear D. The material sequenced was tumor tissue, taken before IRX-2 immunotherapy. The CDR3, as DNA: TGCGCCAGCAGCTTGGACCGCGGCATCGGGGTTTCCAATGGCTACACCTTC. Protein: CASSLDRGIGVSNGYTF.